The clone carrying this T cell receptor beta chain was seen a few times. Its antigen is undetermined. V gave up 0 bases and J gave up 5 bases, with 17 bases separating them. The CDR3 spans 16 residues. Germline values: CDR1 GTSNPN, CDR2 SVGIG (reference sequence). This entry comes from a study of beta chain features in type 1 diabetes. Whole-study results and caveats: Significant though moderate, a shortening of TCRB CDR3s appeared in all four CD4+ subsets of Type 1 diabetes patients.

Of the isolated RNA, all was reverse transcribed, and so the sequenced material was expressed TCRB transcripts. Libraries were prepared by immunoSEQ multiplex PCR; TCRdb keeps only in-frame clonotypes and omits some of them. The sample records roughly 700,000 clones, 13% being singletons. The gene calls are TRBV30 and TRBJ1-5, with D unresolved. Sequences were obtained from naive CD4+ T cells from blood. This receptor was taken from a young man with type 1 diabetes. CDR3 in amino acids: CAWSVFNVGIHQPQHF. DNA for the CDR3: TGTGCCTGGAGTGTATTCAATGTAGGTATTCATCAGCCCCAGCATTTT.